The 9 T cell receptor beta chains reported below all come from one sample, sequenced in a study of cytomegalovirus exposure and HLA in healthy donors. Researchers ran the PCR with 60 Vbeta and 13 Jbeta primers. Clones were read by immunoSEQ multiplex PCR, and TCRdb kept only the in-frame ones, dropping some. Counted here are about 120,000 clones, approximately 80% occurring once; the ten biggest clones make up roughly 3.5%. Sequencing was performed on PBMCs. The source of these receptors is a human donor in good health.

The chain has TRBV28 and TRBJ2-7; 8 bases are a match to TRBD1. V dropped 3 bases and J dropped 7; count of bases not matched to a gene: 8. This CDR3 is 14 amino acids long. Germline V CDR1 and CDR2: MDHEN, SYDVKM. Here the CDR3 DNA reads TGTGCCAGCAGTTTTCGGCAGGGGGCGGGGGAGCAGTACTTC. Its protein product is CASSFRQGAGEQYF.

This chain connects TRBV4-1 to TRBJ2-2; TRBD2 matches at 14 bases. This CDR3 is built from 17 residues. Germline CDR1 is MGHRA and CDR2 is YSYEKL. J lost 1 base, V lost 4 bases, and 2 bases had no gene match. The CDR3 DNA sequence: TGCGCCAGCAGCCCGGGACTAGCGGGAGTGAACACCGGGGAGCTGTTTTTT. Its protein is CASSPGLAGVNTGELFF.

As DNA, the CDR3 is TGCGCCAGCAGCCAAGACAGGGTGGTCTACACTGAAGCTTTCTTT. Amino acid sequence: CASSQDRVVYTEAFF. This chain uses TRBV4-1 with TRBJ1-1; the D gene is possibly TRBD1 (5 bases). Germline V CDR1 and CDR2: MGHRA, YSYEKL. The CDR3 extends over 15 amino acids. V lost 0 bases, J lost 3 bases, and 11 bases lay in between.

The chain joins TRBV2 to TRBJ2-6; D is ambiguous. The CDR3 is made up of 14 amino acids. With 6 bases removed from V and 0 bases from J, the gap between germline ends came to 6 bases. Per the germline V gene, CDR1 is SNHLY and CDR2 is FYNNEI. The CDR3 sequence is CASRKSSGANVLTF. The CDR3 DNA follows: TGTGCCAGCAGAAAGAGCTCTGGGGCCAACGTCCTGACTTTC.

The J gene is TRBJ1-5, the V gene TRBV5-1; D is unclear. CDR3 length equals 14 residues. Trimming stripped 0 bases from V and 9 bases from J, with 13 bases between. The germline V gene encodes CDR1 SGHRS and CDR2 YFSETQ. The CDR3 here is CASSLEAARGPQHF. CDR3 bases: TGCGCCAGCAGCTTGGAAGCGGCCCGGGGGCCCCAGCATTTT.

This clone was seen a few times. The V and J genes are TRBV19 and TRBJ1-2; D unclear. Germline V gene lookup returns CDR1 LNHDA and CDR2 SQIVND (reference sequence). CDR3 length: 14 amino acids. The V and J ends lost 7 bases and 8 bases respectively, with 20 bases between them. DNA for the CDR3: TGTGCCAGTAATCGACTGTTGGACTGGCGAGGCTACACCTTC. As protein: CASNRLLDWRGYTF.

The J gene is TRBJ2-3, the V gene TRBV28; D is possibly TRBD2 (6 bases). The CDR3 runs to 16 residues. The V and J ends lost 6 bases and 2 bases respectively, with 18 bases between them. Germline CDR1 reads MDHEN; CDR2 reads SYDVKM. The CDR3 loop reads CASSTPWRAATDTQYF. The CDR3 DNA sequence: TGTGCCAGCAGCACACCGTGGAGGGCCGCCACAGATACGCAGTATTTT.

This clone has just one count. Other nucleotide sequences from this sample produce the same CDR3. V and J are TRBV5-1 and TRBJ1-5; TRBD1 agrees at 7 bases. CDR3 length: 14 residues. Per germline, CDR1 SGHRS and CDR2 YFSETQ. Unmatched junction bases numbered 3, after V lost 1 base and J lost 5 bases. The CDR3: CASSLRGGDQPQHF. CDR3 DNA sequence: TGCGCCAGCAGCTTGAGAGGGGGCGATCAGCCCCAGCATTTT.

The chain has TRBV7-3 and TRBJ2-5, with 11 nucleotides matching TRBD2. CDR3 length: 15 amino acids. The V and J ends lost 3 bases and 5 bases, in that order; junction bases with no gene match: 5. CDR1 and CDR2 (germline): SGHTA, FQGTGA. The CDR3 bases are TGTGCCAGCAGCTTGGGACTAGCGGCTGATGAGACCCAGTACTTC. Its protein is CASSLGLAADETQYF.